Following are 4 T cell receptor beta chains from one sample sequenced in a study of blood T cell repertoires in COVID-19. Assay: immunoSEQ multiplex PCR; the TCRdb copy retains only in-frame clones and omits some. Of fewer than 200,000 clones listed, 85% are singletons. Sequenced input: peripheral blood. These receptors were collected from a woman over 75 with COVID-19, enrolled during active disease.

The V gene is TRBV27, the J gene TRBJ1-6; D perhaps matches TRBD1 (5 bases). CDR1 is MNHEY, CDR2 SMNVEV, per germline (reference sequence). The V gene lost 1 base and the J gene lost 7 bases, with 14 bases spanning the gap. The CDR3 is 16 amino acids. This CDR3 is CASSLFGLRGNSPLHF. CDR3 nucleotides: TGTGCCAGCAGTTTATTCGGGTTACGGGGGAATTCACCCCTCCACTTT.

CDR3 DNA sequence: TGTGCCAGCATTCAAGGGGCCTGGGATACGCAGTATTTT. This translates into CASIQGAWDTQYF. The V call is TRBV6-5, the J call TRBJ2-3; TRBD1 is a possible D gene (5 bases). The germline CDR1 and CDR2 sequences are MNHEY and SVGAGI. This CDR3 has 13 amino acids. Trimming removed 7 bases from V and 6 bases from J, with 14 bases in between.

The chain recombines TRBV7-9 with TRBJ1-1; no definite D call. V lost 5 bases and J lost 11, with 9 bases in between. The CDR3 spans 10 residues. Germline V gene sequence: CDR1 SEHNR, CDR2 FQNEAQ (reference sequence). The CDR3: CASSPNGAFF. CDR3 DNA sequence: TGTGCCAGCAGCCCGAACGGGGCTTTCTTT. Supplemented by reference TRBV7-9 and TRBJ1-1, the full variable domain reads DTGVSQNPRHKITKRGQNVTFRCDPISEHNRLYWYRQTLGQGPEFLTYFQNEAQLEKSRLLSDRFSAERPKGSFSTLEIQRTEQGDSAMYLCASSPNGAFFGQGTRLTVV.

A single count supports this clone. The CDR3 region is CASSRAGGSSYEQYF. The CDR3 DNA reads TGCGCCAGCAGCCGAGCAGGGGGAAGCTCCTACGAGCAGTACTTC. The chain employs TRBV4-1 and TRBJ2-7; 7 bases agree with TRBD1. Germline CDR1 reads MGHRA; CDR2 reads YSYEKL. V trimming: 4 bases; J trimming: 0 bases; junction bases outside the gene matches: 6. CDR3 length: 15 amino acids.